Below are 24 T cell receptor beta chains sequenced from a single sample in a study of shared clonotypes between healthy human individuals. Method: immunoSEQ multiplex PCR; TCRdb's copy keeps in-frame clones and lacks some. Seen here are 760,000 or so clones, about 96% observed once, and the top ten hold less than 0.25%. Naive-designated CD8 cells lacked CD45RO, were positively enriched for CCR7, and omitted terminally differentiated effector memory CD45RA+ cells. The specimen was naive CD8+ T cells sorted from blood. Every receptor here comes from a man aged 25 to 40 in good health.

This chain joins TRBV7-6 and TRBJ2-5; 12 nucleotides align to TRBD2. Trimming at V came to 3 bases and at J to 5 bases, leaving 7 bases not matched to a gene. The CDR3 contains 16 residues. Germline V gene data show CDR1 as SGHVS and CDR2 as FNYEAQ. CDR3 nucleotide sequence: TGTGCCAGCAGCTTGGACCTAGCGGGAGGGTTGGAGACCCAGTACTTC. It specifies CASSLDLAGGLETQYF.

This clone was recorded once. The CDR3 bases are TGTGCCAGCAGCAAACCCCGGGACGTAGAGCAGTACTTC. Its translation is CASSKPRDVEQYF. The chain has TRBV7-9 and TRBJ2-7; D tentatively reads TRBD1 or TRBD2 (5 bases each). With 5 bases removed from V and 7 bases from J, the gap between germline ends came to 15 bases. Germline values: CDR1 SEHNR, CDR2 FQNEAQ (reference sequence). The length of the CDR3 is 13 residues.

The chain joins TRBV7-9 to TRBJ2-5, with unresolved D. The CDR3 contains 14 residues. Deletions cut 5 bases from V and 4 bases from J, with 14 bases between. Germline assignment: CDR1 SEHNR and CDR2 FQNEAQ (reference sequence). The CDR3 here is CASSPVRVRETQYF. For the CDR3, the DNA is TGTGCCAGCAGCCCAGTCCGTGTGAGAGAGACCCAGTACTTC.

The rearrangement links TRBV13 to TRBJ1-2; possible D gene TRBD1, 5 bases. Germline values: CDR1 PRHDT, CDR2 FYEKMQ (reference sequence). V was trimmed by 1 base and J by 4 bases, leaving 19 bases between them. CDR3 length equals 17 residues. CDR3 in DNA: TGTGCCAGCAGCTTAGAGCAGGGAAGAGCCCTAGTCTATGGCTACACCTTC. It translates to CASSLEQGRALVYGYTF.

CDR3 coding DNA: TGTGCCAGCAGTGAATCCACTCTCAGCTCCTACGAGCAGTACTTC. Protein sequence: CASSESTLSSYEQYF. The chain is built from TRBV6-1 and TRBJ2-7, with D unclear. The length of the CDR3 is 15 residues. CDR1 MNHNS and CDR2 SASEGT come from the germline V gene. The ends were cut back, 2 bases at V and 0 bases at J, with 11 bases in the middle.

The J gene is TRBJ2-7, the V gene TRBV25-1, with 9 bases aligning to TRBD1. The CDR3 totals 15 residues. CDR1 is MGHDK, CDR2 SYGVNS, per germline. V was pared by 6 bases and J by 0 bases, with 6 bases of the junction left unmatched. CDR3 bases: TGTGCCAGCAGCGGACAGGGGATGAACTCCTACGAGCAGTACTTC. Translating gives CASSGQGMNSYEQYF.

V gene TRBV18 combines with J gene TRBJ1-2; the D gene is possibly TRBD1 (5 bases). In germline, CDR1 is KGHSH, CDR2 LQKENI. V gave up 6 bases and J gave up 3 bases, with 11 bases separating them. The CDR3 covers 13 residues. The CDR3 protein is CASSPGGDYGYTF. In nucleotides, the CDR3 is TGTGCCAGCTCGCCTGGGGGGGACTATGGCTACACCTTC. The whole variable domain, filled in from reference TRBV18 and TRBJ1-2, reads NAGVMQNPRHLVRRRGQEARLRCSPMKGHSHVYWYRQLPEEGLKFMVYLQKENIIDESGMPKERFSAEFPKEGPSILRIQQVVRGDSAAYFCASSPGGDYGYTFGSGTRLTVV.

The rearrangement uses TRBV27 and TRBJ2-7; the D is unclear. Trimming took off 0 bases at V and 2 bases at J, with 8 bases between the two ends. This CDR3 is built from 14 residues. Germline V gene lookup returns CDR1 MNHEY and CDR2 SMNVEV (reference sequence). The CDR3 nucleotides are TGTGCCAGCAGTTTATCCGGCAAGACCTACGAGCAGTACTTC. This translates into CASSLSGKTYEQYF.

The chain has TRBV9 and TRBJ2-3, with 11 bases fitting TRBD2. Looked up from germline, CDR1 is SGDLS and CDR2 is YYNGEE. The CDR3 has 16 amino acids. V shed 3 bases, J shed 0 bases, and the junction held 3 bases outside the gene matches. The CDR3 is CASSEGLAVSTDTQYF. The DNA for the CDR3 is TGTGCCAGCAGCGAGGGACTAGCGGTTAGCACAGATACGCAGTATTTT.

This chain joins TRBV7-8 and TRBJ2-7, with 7 bases fitting TRBD1. V lost 6 bases to trimming and J lost 4 bases; unmatched junction nucleotides: 9. This CDR3 is built from 14 residues. The V gene's germline CDR1 is SGHVS and CDR2 FQNEAQ. The CDR3 region is CASRPTGRGYEQYF. In nucleotides, the CDR3 is TGTGCCAGCAGGCCGACAGGGCGAGGGTACGAGCAGTACTTC.

This chain joins TRBV4-2 and TRBJ1-4; possibly TRBD1 for D (6 bases). Trimming shortened V by 4 bases and J by 4 bases, and 13 bases separated the two germline ends. This CDR3 has 15 residues. The germline gives CDR1 LGHNA, CDR2 YNFKEQ. DNA for the CDR3: TGTGCCAGCAGCCGGCTGAGGGGGGATAATGAAAAACTGTTTTTT. Its protein product is CASSRLRGDNEKLFF.

This chain links TRBV7-9 with TRBJ2-7; possible D gene TRBD1, 6 bases. CDR1 is SEHNR and CDR2 is FQNEAQ in the germline V gene (reference sequence). The CDR3 is made up of 13 amino acids. V was trimmed by 5 bases and J by 3 bases, leaving 11 bases between them. CDR3 bases: TGTGCCAGCAGCCCAGCGACAGGCTACGAGCAGTACTTC. Amino acids: CASSPATGYEQYF.

The chain recombines TRBV6-1 with TRBJ2-1; D remains ambiguous. The CDR3 length is 14 residues. Germline CDR1 reads MNHNS; CDR2 reads SASEGT. The ends were cut back, 2 bases at V and 10 bases at J, with 15 bases in the middle. In DNA, the CDR3 is TGTGCCAGCAGTGAATACCCTTTTAGTCCCGAGCAGTTCTTC. Protein: CASSEYPFSPEQFF.

This clone was detected once. The genes are TRBV13 and TRBJ2-3, with 8 bases that match TRBD1. The CDR3 covers 16 residues. The germline gives CDR1 PRHDT, CDR2 FYEKMQ (reference sequence). Trimming cost V 2 bases and J 2 bases; bases outside gene matches: 6. CDR3 DNA: TGTGCCAGCAGCTTATGGGACAGGAGCTACACAGATACGCAGTATTTT. It translates to CASSLWDRSYTDTQYF.

V and J are TRBV28 and TRBJ2-6, with unresolved D. Trimming left V 6 bases short and J 0 bases short, with 12 bases between. The germline gives CDR1 MDHEN, CDR2 SYDVKM. The CDR3 spans 16 residues. The DNA for the CDR3 is TGTGCCAGCAGCCCTACCCTGCTCTCTGGGGCCAACGTCCTGACTTTC. This sequence encodes CASSPTLLSGANVLTF.

This chain links TRBV7-8 with TRBJ2-3; TRBD2 matches at 7 bases. This CDR3 contains 16 residues. V gave up 1 base and J gave up 2 bases; unmatched junction bases: 6. Germline values: CDR1 SGHVS, CDR2 FQNEAQ. Here the CDR3 DNA reads TGTGCCAGCAGCTTAGAGGGAGGGCTTAACACAGATACGCAGTATTTT. Residues: CASSLEGGLNTDTQYF. The whole variable domain, filled in from reference TRBV7-8 and TRBJ2-3, reads GAGVSQSPRYKVAKRGQDVALRCDPISGHVSLFWYQQALGQGPEFLTYFQNEAQLDKSGLPSDRFFAERPEGSVSTLKIQRTQQEDSAVYLCASSLEGGLNTDTQYFGPGTRLTVL.

This clone was detected once. CDR3 protein: CASSLELAGDEQYF. CDR3 sequence (DNA): TGCGCCAGCAGCTTGGAGCTAGCGGGAGACGAGCAGTACTTC. The J gene is TRBJ2-7, the V gene TRBV5-1; TRBD2 aligns across 10 bases. The CDR3 runs 14 residues. The ends lost 0 bases at V and 5 bases at J; junction bases unmatched: 2. Germline V gives CDR1 SGHRS, CDR2 YFSETQ.

This clone appeared a single time. This chain connects TRBV28 to TRBJ2-5, with 7 bases lining up with TRBD1. The V gene end was trimmed by 5 bases and the J gene end by 5 bases; junction bases not matched to a gene: 8. CDR3 size: 14 residues. The germline V gene encodes CDR1 MDHEN and CDR2 SYDVKM. Here the CDR3 reads CASSGTAEVETQYF. The CDR3 bases are TGTGCCAGCAGTGGGACAGCCGAAGTGGAGACCCAGTACTTC.

A few counts support this clone. The chain joins TRBV6-5 to TRBJ1-1; D is unresolved. Germline CDR1 reads MNHEY; CDR2 reads SVGAGI. The V end lost 6 bases, the J end lost 0 bases, and 8 bases lay between the germline ends. The CDR3 loop spans 13 amino acids. The DNA of the CDR3 is TGTGCCAGCAGACCTTCCTTGAACACTGAAGCTTTCTTT. Its translation is CASRPSLNTEAFF.

The rearrangement uses TRBV6-5 and TRBJ2-7; D gene ambiguous. Between the trimmed V and J ends, which lost 6 bases and 4 bases, there was a span of 13 bases. In germline, CDR1 is MNHEY, CDR2 SVGAGI. There are 13 residues in the CDR3. CDR3 loop: CASSPTPVYEQYF. CDR3 nucleotide sequence: TGTGCCAGCAGCCCGACTCCAGTTTACGAGCAGTACTTC.

This chain joins TRBV14 and TRBJ1-1, with D unresolved. The V and J ends lost 1 base and 3 bases respectively, with 9 bases between them. Germline lookup yields CDR1 SGHDN and CDR2 FVKESK. This CDR3 is 14 amino acids long. This CDR3 reads CASSQGAWDTEAFF. CDR3 DNA sequence: TGTGCCAGCAGCCAAGGTGCCTGGGACACTGAAGCTTTCTTT.

The chain links TRBV5-1 to TRBJ2-7; TRBD1 agrees at 10 bases. The ends lost 3 bases at V and 3 bases at J; junction bases unmatched: 9. This CDR3 contains 16 residues. Germline V lookup: CDR1 SGHRS, CDR2 YFSETQ. CDR3 sequence (DNA): TGCGCCAGCAGCTCCGGATGGGACAGGGGTCTCTACGAGCAGTACTTC. Encoded protein: CASSSGWDRGLYEQYF.

This chain uses TRBV21-1 with TRBJ1-2; the table's TRBD1 call for D was not verified on the DNA. TRBV21-1 is assigned pseudogene status. This CDR3 spans 14 amino acids. CDR3 sequence reads: CASSKIGTDREGTF. DNA of the CDR3: TGTGCCAGCAGCAAAATAGGGACAGATCGAGAAGGGACCTTC.

This clone appeared once. The junction shows a germline mismatch at one end, possibly a read error. The chain employs TRBV11-2 and TRBJ2-7; D unclear. CDR3 length equals 11 residues. Germline CDR1 reads SGHAT; CDR2 reads FQNNGV. The CDR3 loop is CASSQSYEQCF. CDR3 in DNA: TGTGCCAGCAGCCAGTCCTACGAGCAGTGCTTC.